This T cell receptor beta chain came from a study of TIL therapy for anti-PD-1-resistant metastatic lung cancer (dated by TCRdb to the early 2020s). In the study overall: Before any PD-1/PD-L1 blockade was given, tumors were harvested, nivolumab was then administered, and patients who progressed went on to receive lymphodepletion, an infusion of expanded TIL, and IL-2. Enrolled patients had a median age of around 49 years (range 38-75) and a median tumor PD-L1 proportion score of under 7%. The cohort was predominantly lung adenocarcinoma, with four EGFR-mutant and two ALK-rearranged tumors, and half of patients were current or former smokers. Across the cohort, whole-exome sequencing showed a median non-synonymous tumor mutation burden of about 1.5 mutations per megabase. Tumor and peripheral blood T cell receptor beta sequencing was used to track clonotypes across tumor, expanded TIL product and serial blood samples. Overall results and qualifications from the work: Generalizability was limited because the cohort was highly selected, with more treatment-naive, never-smoker and oncogene-addicted patients included than is typical. Infused TIL clonotypes partially replaced the baseline peripheral repertoire then decayed over months, with no apparent association between persistence and response. The study protocol defined all tumor marker inferences as exploratory.

The time point label, as the study defines it: pre-treatment sample, taken before nivolumab and TIL therapy. A phase I trial run at two centers enrolled adults with stage 4 NSCLC between 2017 and 2020. Samples were obtained from a single-arm, open-label phase I trial in which tumor-infiltrating lymphocyte therapy with nivolumab was evaluated in advanced non-small cell lung cancer. Mononuclear cells from blood collected in EDTA tubes were isolated on a Ficoll gradient and snap-frozen as pellets, and DNA was then extracted using a Qiagen mini-prep kit. CDR3 length: 14 amino acids, cysteine to phenylalanine. Kept here is only the CDR3 DNA, which spans 42 bases and is read in frame from base 1. V loses 2 bases, J loses 2 bases, and the germline ends lie 11 bases apart. For CDR1 and CDR2, the germline V gene lists SGHDT and YYEEEE. As regards this clone: What antigen it recognizes has not been identified. The sample holds no much larger clone one base away, and base qualities are not on file.

Using bias-controlled multiplex PCR with the immunoSEQ v3 hsTCRB kit, the TCR beta CDR3 regions were amplified from genomic DNA. The TCR libraries were sequenced on an Illumina NextSeq 500 to 2 million or so read pairs for survey level or about 5-6 million read pairs for deep level. The source study handled its data this way. V, D and J genes were assigned, non-productive sequences were removed, and clonality was reported by immunoSEQ Analyzer software. Repertoires were compared using productive Simpson clonality and Morisita overlap index of productive TRB rearrangements between infused TIL and blood. Absolute clonotype counts in blood were estimated as lymphocyte count times CD3+ fraction times the clone's productive frequency. Held by TCRdb, this immuneACCESS table contains in-frame sequences only and omits some clones. Under half of the omission traces to an unresolved V gene where checked; the cause of the rest is unknown. The D gene and trimming were derived from the DNA, and the V and J assignments and clone size from that table. In all, the sample holds tens of thousands of clones, and roughly two thirds of those were seen once. The top ten clones comprise about 6.3% of the sample.

Recombination linked TRBV5-6 to TRBJ2-7, with the D gene tentatively TRBD1 or TRBD2, based on 5 matching bases in each. The source is a person aged 25 to 85 with non-small cell lung cancer. This sample comprised blood, obtained at baseline. The CDR3 protein: CASSLGTEAYEQYF. In nucleotides, the sequence is TGTGCCAGCAGCTTAGGGACCGAAGCCTACGAGCAGTACTTC.